Each of the 2 T cell receptor beta chains below was sequenced from the same sample in a study of human T cells and chemical hapten exposure. Described time point: patch test 2, 6 weeks after DPC sensitization. The treatment denotes: therapeutic diphenylcyclopropenone sensitization with weekly scalp DPC. One entry per CDR3 protein, called by TCRdb with MiXCR from the RACE reads. The sample includes over 100,000 distinct CDR3 sequences, less than 10% of them seen just once. The sample here was whole blood, taken in connection with sensitization to the hapten diphenylcyclopropenone (DPC). All receptors derive from a woman between 40 and 55 years old with alopecia areata. Some clones in this sample may be carry-over from other donors' samples.

This clonotype came up many times. V and J are TRBV7-2 and TRBJ2-7; no clear D gene. This CDR3 region has 13 residues. Germline V lookup: CDR1 SGHTA, CDR2 FQGNSA. V lost 3 bases, J lost 6 bases, and 12 bases lay in between. The CDR3 nucleotides read TGTGCCAGCAGCTTTAATCTCTTCGGCGAGCAGTACTTC. It encodes CASSFNLFGEQYF. The full variable domain, rest sourced from reference TRBV7-2 and TRBJ2-7, is GAGVSQSPSNKVTEKGKDVELRCDPISGHTALYWYRQSLGQGLEFLIYFQGNSAPDKSGLPSDRFSAERTGGSVSTLTIQRTQQEDSAVYLCASSFNLFGEQYFGPGTRLTVT.

This clonotype was counted ten times or more. The chain joins TRBV5-1 to TRBJ1-1, with a possible D match to TRBD1 (6 bases). The CDR3 is made up of 15 amino acids. The V end was cut by 1 base, the J end by 1 base, with 11 bases between. Germline V gives CDR1 SGHRS, CDR2 YFSETQ. The CDR3 bases are TGCGCCAGCAGCTTGCGGGGGGCGTGGAACACTGAAGCTTTCTTT. It translates to CASSLRGAWNTEAFF. Filled out from reference TRBV5-1 and TRBJ1-1, the complete variable domain reads KAGVTQTPRYLIKTRGQQVTLSCSPISGHRSVSWYQQTPGQGLQFLFEYFSETQRNKGNFPGRFSGRQFSNSRSEMNVSTLELGDSALYLCASSLRGAWNTEAFFGQGTRLTVV.